The rows below give T cell receptor beta chains drawn from one sample of a study of blood T cells in healthy people across ages. TCRdb independently ran MiXCR on the 5' RACE reads; one entry per CDR3 protein. In the table there are about 830,000 distinct CDR3 sequences, less than 80% of which are singletons. Sequenced: blood. These TCRs come from a man aged 25-45 years in good health. Each CDR3 is given with its conserved first and last residue. The D gene is left open where the match is weak. The size field is filled for only some rows; it gives once, few, many or a size class.

V gene: TRBV6-6; D gene: TRBD1; J gene: TRBJ1-2; clone size: few; CDR3 length: 15; CDR3 protein: CASSYSGQQKIGYTF
V gene: TRBV2; D gene: -; J gene: TRBJ2-7; clone size: many; CDR3 length: 12; CDR3 protein: CASSGDSYEQYF
V gene: TRBV9; D gene: -; J gene: TRBJ1-6; clone size: few; CDR3 length: 16; CDR3 protein: CASSVAIPGHNSPLHF
V gene: TRBV5-6; D gene: TRBD1; J gene: TRBJ2-5; clone size: few; CDR3 length: 16; CDR3 protein: CASSLFGQGKGETQYF
V gene: TRBV7-2; D gene: TRBD2; J gene: -; clone size: few; CDR3 length: 14; CDR3 protein: CASISGGNGETQYF
V gene: TRBV9; D gene: -; J gene: TRBJ1-4; clone size: -; CDR3 length: 13; CDR3 protein: CASSPQLSEKLFF
V gene: TRBV12-3/TRBV12-4; D gene: TRBD1; J gene: -; clone size: few; CDR3 length: 14; CDR3 protein: CASSLYRGPETQYF
V gene: TRBV4-2; D gene: TRBD2; J gene: TRBJ2-7; clone size: -; CDR3 length: 18; CDR3 protein: CASSQGSASGGLTYEQYF
V gene: TRBV2; D gene: TRBD1; J gene: TRBJ1-6; clone size: -; CDR3 length: 15; CDR3 protein: CASSERGLDNSPLHF
V gene: TRBV3-1; D gene: -; J gene: TRBJ1-1; clone size: -; CDR3 length: 13; CDR3 protein: CASSRDAYTEAFF
V gene: TRBV6-4; D gene: TRBD1; J gene: TRBJ2-7; clone size: -; CDR3 length: 15; CDR3 protein: CASSAPGQPAYEQYF
V gene: TRBV7-6; D gene: TRBD1; J gene: TRBJ1-4; clone size: few; CDR3 length: 14; CDR3 protein: CASSSVGQGEKLFF
V gene: TRBV7-2; D gene: -; J gene: TRBJ2-3; clone size: -; CDR3 length: 16; CDR3 protein: CASSSLAGVRTDTQYF
V gene: TRBV7-9; D gene: -; J gene: TRBJ1-2; clone size: few; CDR3 length: 16; CDR3 protein: CASSLPVVVGINGYTF
V gene: TRBV9; D gene: -; J gene: TRBJ1-4; clone size: -; CDR3 length: 14; CDR3 protein: CASSVGQAGNKQFF
V gene: TRBV5-6; D gene: -; J gene: TRBJ2-5; clone size: -; CDR3 length: 16; CDR3 protein: CASSRRHTGIQETQYF
V gene: TRBV25-1; D gene: -; J gene: TRBJ2-3; clone size: few; CDR3 length: 14; CDR3 protein: CASSEFGGWDTQYF
V gene: TRBV29-1; D gene: -; J gene: TRBJ1-2; clone size: -; CDR3 length: 16; CDR3 protein: CSVGRGGYLYHYGYTF
V gene: TRBV6-1; D gene: -; J gene: TRBJ1-2; clone size: -; CDR3 length: 15; CDR3 protein: CASSEARELFYGYTF
V gene: TRBV20-1; D gene: TRBD2; J gene: TRBJ2-1; clone size: -; CDR3 length: 16; CDR3 protein: CSARDRGGSSYNEQFF
V gene: TRBV9; D gene: TRBD1; J gene: TRBJ2-7; clone size: few; CDR3 length: 15; CDR3 protein: CASSGTTGEPYEQYF
V gene: TRBV18; D gene: -; J gene: TRBJ1-2; clone size: many; CDR3 length: 12; CDR3 protein: CASSPPGYGYTF